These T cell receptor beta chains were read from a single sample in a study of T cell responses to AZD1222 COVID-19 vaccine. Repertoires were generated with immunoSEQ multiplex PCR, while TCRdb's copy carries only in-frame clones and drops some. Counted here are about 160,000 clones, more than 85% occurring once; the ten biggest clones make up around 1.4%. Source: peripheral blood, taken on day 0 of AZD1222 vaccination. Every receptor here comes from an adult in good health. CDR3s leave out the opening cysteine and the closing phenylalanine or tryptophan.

ASSATRGGSEQY,12,TRBJ2-7,TRBV7-9
ASSARRGDTEAF,12,TRBJ1-1,TRBV2
ASSLRGNTGELF,12,TRBJ2-2,TRBV27
ASSLGLTANYGYT,13,TRBJ1-2,TRBV11-2
ASSQETWRGRDYGYT,15,TRBJ1-2,TRBV14
ASSYEGAGGNNEQF,14,TRBJ2-1,TRBV6-2/TRBV6-3
ASRRGGWTEAF,11,TRBJ1-1,TRBV7-2
ASSEAWRSGYEQY,13,TRBJ2-7,TRBV6-1
AWSVRGGLNQPQH,13,TRBJ1-5,TRBV30
AISEEISNYGYT,12,TRBJ1-2,TRBV10-3
ASSFSFGGGPYEQY,14,TRBJ2-7,TRBV11-3
ASSLVNRGSGANVLT,15,TRBJ2-6,TRBV19
ASSKLPGPGPLNTEAF,16,TRBJ1-1,TRBV21-1
ASSTSGVSGAF,11,TRBJ1-1,TRBV27
ASSQGWTEAF,10,TRBJ1-1,TRBV12-3/TRBV12-4
ASSLVTGALEKLF,13,TRBJ1-4,TRBV5-6
ASSSPSAGELF,11,TRBJ2-2,TRBV6-2/TRBV6-3
ASSFTTGVTYNEQF,14,TRBJ2-1,TRBV7-6
AQLGGNTIY,9,TRBJ1-3,TRBV19
SGNRATGELF,10,TRBJ2-2,TRBV29-1
ASSATGQGFDEQF,13,TRBJ2-1,TRBV18
AWRWDPFRYEQY,12,TRBJ2-7,TRBV30
ASSSAGGGFSEAF,13,TRBJ1-1,TRBV6-2/TRBV6-3
ASSAGRNTEAF,11,TRBJ1-1,TRBV11-3
ASSPGLNTEAF,11,TRBJ1-1,TRBV18
ASSLQGPSSGYT,12,TRBJ1-2,TRBV7-2
ASSVDQRGQTYNEQF,15,TRBJ2-1,TRBV9
ASSLLGSGQETQY,13,TRBJ2-5,TRBV27
ASSRLGETQY,10,TRBJ2-5,TRBV12-3/TRBV12-4
ASSLRGSSPLH,11,TRBJ1-6,TRBV12-3/TRBV12-4
ASSLVSHGTGNEQF,14,TRBJ2-1,TRBV7-2
ASSRGQINSPLH,12,TRBJ1-6,TRBV27
ASSLLGTAGVNTEAF,15,TRBJ1-1,TRBV27
ASSVGTGELF,10,TRBJ2-2,TRBV11-2
ASSGGPGDTYEQY,13,TRBJ2-7,TRBV9
ASSLIGGFDGTQY,13,TRBJ2-5,TRBV7-2
ASGLAGQTNEKLF,13,TRBJ1-4,TRBV12-5
ASRDDRAGELF,11,TRBJ2-2,TRBV2